The T cell receptor (beta chain) described here comes from a study of cytomegalovirus exposure and HLA in healthy donors. Study details: HLA-typed donors were the source of 83 million or so unique TCRs, which an early data release held.

Both 60 Vbeta primers and 13 Jbeta primers went into the PCR. TCRdb's copy holds only in-frame clones and misses some; the assay was immunoSEQ multiplex PCR. Of some 170,000 clones in the sample, 81% were seen once. Study results and limitations: A later analysis linked a missense DCLRE1C variant to TCR beta V- and J-gene trimming. Most TCRs appeared rarely, but some public TCRs recurred in many donors.

The germline gives CDR1 LGHNA, CDR2 YSLEER. The CDR3 is made up of 19 amino acids. V lost 0 bases, J lost 0 bases, and 5 bases stayed unmatched. Regarding this clone: The antigen remains undetermined.

The sample was PBMCs. The sequence came from a woman aged 25 to 39 in good health and CMV-seronegative. The chain joins TRBV4-3 to TRBJ2-6; 10 bases are shared with TRBD1. CDR3 residues: CASSQEEDRGDSGANVLTF. The CDR3 region has the DNA TGCGCCAGCAGCCAAGAGGAGGACAGGGGGGACTCTGGGGCCAACGTCCTGACTTTC.